A selection of T cell receptor beta chains follows, all from one sample in a study of blood T cell repertoires in COVID-19. Generated by immunoSEQ multiplex PCR, the TCRdb table keeps only in-frame clones and is missing some. The profile covers approximately 490,000 clones, with 75% to 90% appearing a single time and 0.7% taken by the ten largest. The sample consisted of PBMCs or T cells enriched from blood (not recorded which). The receptors were sampled from a young woman who had recovered from COVID-19. CDR3s include the opening cysteine and the closing phenylalanine or tryptophan. The order of the fields is D gene, V gene, J gene, clone size, CDR3 DNA, CDR3 protein. A D gene is named only where the DNA matches it firmly. Not all rows give a size; the values are once, few, many and, for expanded clones, a class.

>TRBD1|TRBV5-4|TRBJ2-1|NA
TGTGCCAGCAGCTTGGACCGACAGGGTCGCTACAATGAGCAGTTCTTC
CASSLDRQGRYNEQFF
>NA|TRBV28|TRBJ1-1|NA
TGTGCCAGCCATTGGGGGGGGAGCACTGAAGCTTTCTTT
CASHWGGSTEAFF
>TRBD1|TRBV30|TRBJ2-2|NA
TGTGCCATTGACAGGGGAACCAGGGAGCTGTTTTTT
CAIDRGTRELFF
>NA|TRBV7-2|TRBJ1-6|NA
TGTGCCAGCACCTCTTCAGGGAATTCACCCCTCCACTTT
CASTSSGNSPLHF
>TRBD1|TRBV4-1|TRBJ1-4|NA
TGCGCCAGCAGCCAAGTGAGGGGGCGAGAGGATGAAAAACTGTTTTTT
CASSQVRGREDEKLFF
>NA|TRBV3-1/TRBV3-2|TRBJ1-2|NA
TGTGCCAGCAGCCAAGCTCCCCTGAACTATGGCTACACCTTC
CASSQAPLNYGYTF
>NA|TRBV25-1|TRBJ1-2|NA
TGTGCCAGCACTCGGGGTACGAACTATGGCTACACCTTC
CASTRGTNYGYTF
>TRBD2|TRBV7-2|TRBJ2-1|NA
TGTGCCAGCACCTTTTCCGGGACTAGCCTCTCTGAGCAGTTCTTC
CASTFSGTSLSEQFF
>NA|TRBV28|TRBJ2-1|NA
TGTGCCAGCAGTCCGTCGGAGGGAGGGGGTTTTTACAATGAGCAGTTCTTC
CASSPSEGGGFYNEQFF
>NA|TRBV19|TRBJ1-1|NA
TGTGCCAGTAGTATAGTCGACGGGTTGAACACTGAAGCTTTCTTT
CASSIVDGLNTEAFF
>NA|TRBV13|TRBJ1-1|NA
TGTGCCAGCAGCTTGGGCCAAGGAGGTGGAACTGAAGCTTTCTTT
CASSLGQGGGTEAFF
>TRBD1|TRBV19|TRBJ1-5|few
TGTGCCAGTAGTCTGACAGGGGGCGACCAGCCCCAGCATTTT
CASSLTGGDQPQHF
>NA|TRBV2|TRBJ2-7|NA
TGTGCCAGCAGTGAAAATCCACACCCGGAGCAGTACTTC
CASSENPHPEQYF
>TRBD2|TRBV4-1|TRBJ2-3|once
TGCGCCAGCAGCCCCCTACGAGCGGGGGGCACAGATACGCAGTATTTT
CASSPLRAGGTDTQYF